This passage covers 23 T cell receptor beta chains from one sample sequenced in a study of T cell repertoires in cytomegalovirus infection. From the reads, TCRdb called clonotypes with MiXCR, one entry per CDR3 protein. Among more than 350,000 distinct CDR3 sequences listed, around 32% were seen once. What was sequenced was PBMCs. These receptor sequences come from a human donor in good health (CMV status not recorded). Some clones in this sample may be carry-over from other donors' samples.

V gene TRBV11-2 combines with J gene TRBJ2-7; TRBD2 aligns across 9 bases. The CDR3 loop spans 18 amino acids. The germline V gene encodes CDR1 SGHAT and CDR2 FQNNGV. Trimming at V came to 0 bases and at J to 4 bases, leaving 13 bases not matched to a gene. The CDR3 loop is CASSLDPWRAGGLYEQYF. The CDR3 DNA reads as TGTGCCAGCAGCTTAGATCCCTGGAGAGCGGGGGGCTTATACGAGCAGTACTTC.

This clonotype was counted a few times. The chain is built from TRBV19 and TRBJ1-2; 8 nucleotides agree with TRBD1. There are 15 residues in the CDR3. The germline V gene encodes CDR1 LNHDA and CDR2 SQIVND (reference sequence). V dropped 1 base and J dropped 8; count of bases not matched to a gene: 9. The CDR3 nucleotides read TGTGCCAGTAGTATAGGGACCGGACAGGGCAGAGGCTACACCTTC. Translated, it gives CASSIGTGQGRGYTF.

The table lists this clonotype with many counts. Here the CDR3 reads CASSLAGRGVRTQYF. CDR3 bases: TGTGCCAGCAGCTTAGCTGGAAGGGGAGTAAGGACCCAGTACTTC. The chain employs TRBV7-8 and TRBJ2-5; D could derive from TRBD1 or TRBD2 (5 bases each). Trimming pared 0 bases from V and 7 bases from J, leaving 15 bases between. The germline V gene has CDR1 SGHVS and CDR2 FQNEAQ. This CDR3 has 15 residues.

This clonotype was observed many times. The chain is built from TRBV7-8 and TRBJ2-5; 8 bases match TRBD2. CDR1 is SGHVS, CDR2 FQNEAQ, per germline. The CDR3 has 15 amino acids. V shed 5 bases and J 1 base; nucleotides not matched to a gene: 6. CDR3 loop: CASSLVRGVQETQYF. The CDR3 DNA reads as TGTGCCAGCAGCCTGGTGCGGGGGGTCCAAGAGACCCAGTACTTC.

A remark on this clonotype: The germline gene is not matched at one end of the junction; a read error may be the cause. This chain links TRBV6-4 with TRBJ1-1, with D unresolved. Germline V gene data show CDR1 as MRHNA and CDR2 as SNTAGT. The CDR3 sequence is 17 residues long. The CDR3 DNA follows: TGTGCCAGCAGTGACCTCCCATCTTCCGCTCGGAACACTGAATCTTTCTTT. Residues: CASSDLPSSARNTESFF.

The CDR3 DNA is TGTGCCAGCGGACTGACTAGCGGGCTATACAATGAGCAGTTCTTC. This gives the protein CASGLTSGLYNEQFF. The genes are TRBV7-2 and TRBJ2-1; TRBD2 agrees at 10 bases. Germline assignment: CDR1 SGHTA and CDR2 FQGNSA. The CDR3 runs 15 residues. J was trimmed by 4 bases and V by 8 bases; bases with no gene match: 8.

The chain couples TRBV3-1 to TRBJ1-1, with D possibly matching TRBD1 (5 bases). The CDR3 is 15 amino acids. Germline V gene lookup returns CDR1 LGHDT and CDR2 YNNKEL (reference sequence). V lost 1 base, J lost 1 base, and 10 bases lay in between. As DNA, the CDR3 is TGTGCCAGCAGCCAAGCCCCGGGACCGAACACTGAAGCTTTCTTT. This sequence encodes CASSQAPGPNTEAFF.

This clonotype appeared a few times. The V gene is TRBV20-1, the J gene TRBJ2-3; a possible D gene is TRBD2 (6 bases). There are 14 residues in the CDR3. With 4 bases removed from V and 0 bases from J, the gap between germline ends came to 11 bases. Germline V CDR1 and CDR2: DFQATT, SNEGSKA (reference sequence). The CDR3 region has the DNA TGCAGTGCTACCAGCGGGCCCAGCACAGATACGCAGTATTTT. Translated, it gives CSATSGPSTDTQYF.

This chain uses TRBV18 with TRBJ1-5; D is unclear. Germline loops: CDR1 KGHSH, CDR2 LQKENI. This CDR3 spans 15 amino acids. V was cut by 0 bases and J by 6 bases, with 12 bases left in between. The CDR3 sequence: CASSPPRKDGQPQHF. The CDR3 region has the DNA TGTGCCAGCTCACCACCACGGAAAGATGGTCAGCCCCAGCATTTT.

This clonotype has only a few counts. The gene calls are TRBV19 and TRBJ1-4; 7 nucleotides agree with TRBD1. With V trimmed by 5 bases and J by 5 bases, 8 bases remained unmatched. CDR3 length: 15 amino acids. Per the germline V gene, CDR1 is LNHDA and CDR2 is SQIVND (reference sequence). The DNA for the CDR3 is TGTGCCAGTAGTTTTTCGGGGACAGCCAATGAAAAACTGTTTTTT. It is translated as CASSFSGTANEKLFF.

This clonotype has a handful of counts. The chain recombines TRBV28 with TRBJ1-5; D uncertain. CDR1 and CDR2 (germline): MDHEN, SYDVKM. The V end lost 3 bases, the J end lost 3 bases, and 18 bases lay between the germline ends. The CDR3 runs to 17 residues. The CDR3 region is CASSLMATPSPNQPQHF. In DNA, the CDR3 is TGTGCCAGCAGTTTGATGGCTACGCCTAGCCCCAATCAGCCCCAGCATTTT.

This chain links TRBV20-1 with TRBJ2-2; 9 bases map to TRBD2. Germline CDR1 and CDR2: DFQATT and SNEGSKA (reference sequence). The CDR3 spans 15 residues. J gave up 5 bases and V 1 base, and 5 bases lay outside the gene matches. CDR3 protein: CSARVAGGRTGELFF. DNA for the CDR3: TGCAGTGCTAGAGTCGCGGGGGGGAGAACCGGGGAGCTGTTTTTT.

The chain carries TRBV5-4 and TRBJ2-5; TRBD2 is a possible D gene (5 bases). With 5 bases removed from V and 2 bases from J, the gap between germline ends came to 10 bases. The germline CDR1 and CDR2 sequences are SGHNT and YYREEE (reference sequence). The CDR3 is 13 residues long. The CDR3 sequence: CASRGVPQETQYF. The CDR3 coding sequence is TGTGCCAGCAGGGGAGTTCCACAAGAGACCCAGTACTTC.

On this clonotype: The junction shows a germline mismatch at one end, possibly a read error. The chain is built from TRBV7-8 and TRBJ2-5, with TRBD2 identical over 7 bases. Germline loops: CDR1 SGHVS, CDR2 FQNEAQ. The CDR3 is made up of 17 amino acids. The CDR3 DNA reads as TGTGCCAGCAGCTTAAACGGAGGCGGGGGTGGGGTAGAGACCCATTACTTC. Translating it yields CASSLNGGGGGVETHYF.

V usage is TRBV7-9 and J usage is TRBJ2-7, with 7 nucleotides matching TRBD2. Germline CDR1 SEHNR, CDR2 FQNEAQ (reference sequence). J lost 4 bases, V lost 5 bases, and 5 bases had no gene match. The CDR3 loop spans 13 amino acids. The DNA of the CDR3 is TGTGCCAGCAGCCCCGACGGGAGGTACGAGCAGTACTTC. Amino acids: CASSPDGRYEQYF.

This clonotype came up a few times. The rearrangement joins TRBV4-3 to TRBJ2-3; D possibly corresponds to TRBD2 (5 bases). Germline loops: CDR1 LGHNA, CDR2 YSLEER. V lost 0 bases and J lost 6, with 10 bases in between. The CDR3 is 14 residues long. The CDR3 nucleotides are TGCGCCAGCAGCCAAGATGGGAGATCCGATACGCAGTATTTT. Its protein product is CASSQDGRSDTQYF.

This clonotype was observed many times. The rearrangement uses TRBV27 and TRBJ2-5, with TRBD1 matching 9 bases. This CDR3 has 13 residues. V gave up 5 bases and J gave up 5 bases; unmatched junction bases: 3. Germline CDR1 is MNHEY and CDR2 is SMNVEV (reference sequence). CDR3 DNA sequence: TGTGCCAGCAGTGCCGACAGGGGGGAGACCCAGTACTTC. Amino acid sequence: CASSADRGETQYF.

The CDR3 sequence: CASSYGTGRTETQYF. The CDR3 DNA follows: TGTGCCAGCAGTTACGGGACAGGGAGGACGGAGACCCAGTACTTC. The rearrangement joins TRBV6-5 to TRBJ2-5; TRBD1 agrees at 9 bases. The J segment lost 5 bases and the V segment lost 2 bases, leaving 6 bases of the junction unmatched. Germline-derived CDR1 and CDR2 are MNHEY and SVGAGI. The CDR3 contains 15 residues.

To note about this clonotype: One junction end does not reproduce the germline sequence, and a read error may be involved. The chain carries TRBV28 and TRBJ2-5; 8 positions match TRBD2. Looked up from germline, CDR1 is MDHEN and CDR2 is SYDVKM. This CDR3 contains 16 residues. CDR3 sequence (DNA): TGTGCCATCAGTTTCTTGGCTAGCGGGCCCCAAGAGACCCAGTACTTC. Its protein product is CAISFLASGPQETQYF.

The chain carries TRBV10-1 and TRBJ2-5; TRBD1 agrees at 8 bases. The germline V gene encodes CDR1 WNHNN and CDR2 SYGVQD (reference sequence). The CDR3 totals 13 residues. V was pared by 5 bases and J by 2 bases, with 1 base of the junction left unmatched. This CDR3 reads CASSRQGQETQYF. CDR3 sequence (DNA): TGCGCCAGCAGTAGACAGGGGCAAGAGACCCAGTACTTC.

This clonotype was recorded at least ten times. The chain joins TRBV28 to TRBJ1-1; D not resolved. Trimming left V 6 bases short and J 1 base short, with 6 bases between. There are 12 residues in the CDR3. Germline CDR1 reads MDHEN; CDR2 reads SYDVKM. The CDR3 protein is CASRWANTEAFF. Here the CDR3 DNA reads TGTGCCAGCAGATGGGCGAACACTGAAGCTTTCTTT.

This clonotype is a singleton in its sample. A clone one base away is much larger, so this may be a read error. This chain uses TRBV11-2 with TRBJ1-6, with TRBD1 identical over 7 bases. The germline V gene encodes CDR1 SGHAT and CDR2 FQNNGV. The CDR3 is made up of 15 amino acids. CDR3 protein: CSSSATLDRVAPLHF. The DNA for the CDR3 is TGTTCCAGCAGCGCTACACTAGACAGGGTTGCCCCCCTCCACTTT.

V gene TRBV6-2 or TRBV6-3 combines with J gene TRBJ2-7; D is perhaps TRBD1 (6 bases). Germline CDR1 reads MNHEY; CDR2 reads SVGEGT. This CDR3 is built from 14 residues. Between the trimmed V and J ends, which lost 9 bases and 0 bases, there was a span of 15 bases. The CDR3 DNA reads as TGTGCCAGGCCGACGGACAGAAGCTCCTACGAGCAGTACTTC. Translation: CARPTDRSSYEQYF.